A single T cell receptor beta chain is shown here with its context. As yet, its antigen is unknown. Amplification used 60 Vbeta primers and 13 Jbeta primers. Study processing details: As a later analysis found, there were 70 million to 90 million unique TCR beta chains, of which around 10 million were shared. Using immunoSEQ multiplex PCR, the repertoire was profiled, and TCRdb retains in-frame clones only, with some absent. V, J and clone size are those of that table, while D and trimming were read from the DNA. The sample lists hundreds of thousands of clones, around 84% occurring once. This record belongs to a study of cytomegalovirus exposure and HLA in healthy donors. Overall study results and limits: There were reportedly fewer N-insertions in an Asian-associated ancestry cluster than the approximately 630-donor mean, in a later analysis. V- and J-gene trimming in TCR beta was tied to a missense DCLRE1C variant by an analysis performed later. Later, an analysis found that common viral pathogens appeared to be linked with several of the most significant clusters.

The CDR3 loop spans 14 amino acids. V shed 0 bases, J shed 2 bases, and the junction held 4 bases outside the gene matches. The germline CDR1 and CDR2 sequences are GTSNPN and SVGIG (reference sequence). This chain uses TRBV30 with TRBJ2-7; TRBD2 matches 7 bases. Sequenced input: PBMCs. The sequence was collected from a girl aged 2 to 9 in good health and CMV-seronegative. The CDR3 here is CAWSVGGNPYEQYF. DNA of the CDR3: TGTGCCTGGAGTGTGGGGGGGAACCCCTACGAGCAGTACTTC.